The rows below give T cell receptor beta chains drawn from one sample of a study of blood T cell repertoires in COVID-19. Method: immunoSEQ multiplex PCR; TCRdb's copy keeps in-frame clones and lacks some. The profile covers just under 250,000 clones, with more than 75% appearing a single time and roughly 3% taken by the ten largest. Sequenced material: peripheral blood. Source of these receptors: a woman in her 30s who had recovered from COVID-19. Each CDR3 is given with its conserved first and last residue. Fields, in order: J gene, clone size, V gene, CDR3 protein. Only some rows state a clone size, as once, few, many or a class for expanded clones.

>TRBJ1-6|-|TRBV19
CASNLDWNSPLHF
>TRBJ2-3|few|TRBV3-1/TRBV3-2
CASSHDGGGADTQYF
>TRBJ1-1|few|TRBV5-1
CASSSGGTEAFF
>TRBJ2-1|-|TRBV30
CASGTHNNEQFF
>TRBJ1-2|-|TRBV18
CASSPRVGAPDNYGYTF
>TRBJ2-2|-|TRBV19
CASSIFGTDPTNTGELFF
>TRBJ1-2|-|TRBV9
CASSVTGGDGYTF
>TRBJ1-5|-|TRBV6-6
CASRLLEQPQHF
>TRBJ1-2|once|TRBV5-3
CARSLYRGSSYGYTF
>TRBJ2-1|few|TRBV10-2
CASSEGLAGRNEQFF
>TRBJ1-1|-|TRBV7-9
CASSFPGGTEAFF